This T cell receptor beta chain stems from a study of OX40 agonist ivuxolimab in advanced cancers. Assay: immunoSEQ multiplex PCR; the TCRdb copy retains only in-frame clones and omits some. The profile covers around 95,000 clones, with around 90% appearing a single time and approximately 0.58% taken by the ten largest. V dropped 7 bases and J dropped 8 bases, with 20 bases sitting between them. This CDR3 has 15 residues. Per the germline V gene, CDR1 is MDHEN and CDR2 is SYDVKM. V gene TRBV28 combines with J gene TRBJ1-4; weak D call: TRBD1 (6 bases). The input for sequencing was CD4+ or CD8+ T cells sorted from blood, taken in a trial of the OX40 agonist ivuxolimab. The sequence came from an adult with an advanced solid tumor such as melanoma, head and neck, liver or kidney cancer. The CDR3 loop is CASTLYGGRGEKLFF. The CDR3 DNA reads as TGTGCCAGCACCCTTTACGGGGGGCGAGGGGAAAAACTGTTTTTT.